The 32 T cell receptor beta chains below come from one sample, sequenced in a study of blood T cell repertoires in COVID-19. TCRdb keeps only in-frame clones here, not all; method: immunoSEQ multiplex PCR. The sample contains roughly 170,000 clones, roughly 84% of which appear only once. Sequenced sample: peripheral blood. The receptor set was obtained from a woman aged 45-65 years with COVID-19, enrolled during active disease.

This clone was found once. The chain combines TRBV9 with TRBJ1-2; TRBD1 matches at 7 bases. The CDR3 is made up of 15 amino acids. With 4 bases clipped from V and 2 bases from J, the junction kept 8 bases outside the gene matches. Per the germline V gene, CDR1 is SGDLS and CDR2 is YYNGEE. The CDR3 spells CASSPIGTANYGYTF. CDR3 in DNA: TGTGCCAGCAGCCCTATAGGGACAGCCAACTATGGCTACACCTTC.

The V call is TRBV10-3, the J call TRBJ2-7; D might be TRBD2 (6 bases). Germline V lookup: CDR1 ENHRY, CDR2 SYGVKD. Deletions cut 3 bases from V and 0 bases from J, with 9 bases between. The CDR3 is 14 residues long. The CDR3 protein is CAISDGAGSYEQYF. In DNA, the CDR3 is TGTGCCATCAGTGATGGAGCGGGCTCCTACGAGCAGTACTTC.

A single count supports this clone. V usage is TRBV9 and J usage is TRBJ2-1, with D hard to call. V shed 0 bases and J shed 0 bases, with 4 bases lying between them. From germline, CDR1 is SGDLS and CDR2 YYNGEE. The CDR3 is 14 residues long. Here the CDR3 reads CASSVDGSYNEQFF. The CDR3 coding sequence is TGTGCCAGCAGCGTAGACGGCTCCTACAATGAGCAGTTCTTC.

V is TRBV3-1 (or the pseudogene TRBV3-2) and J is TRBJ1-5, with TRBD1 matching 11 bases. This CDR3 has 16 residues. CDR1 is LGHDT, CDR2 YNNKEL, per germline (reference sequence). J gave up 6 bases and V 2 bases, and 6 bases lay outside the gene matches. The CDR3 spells CASSQRGQGGAQPQHF. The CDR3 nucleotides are TGTGCCAGCAGCCAAAGGGGACAGGGGGGTGCTCAGCCCCAGCATTTT.

The CDR3 loop reads CASSPGGSYNEQFF. In DNA form, the CDR3 reads TGTGCCAGCAGCCCCGGCGGCTCCTACAATGAGCAGTTCTTC. V gene TRBV7-9 combines with J gene TRBJ2-1; D is ambiguous. The V gene's germline CDR1 is SEHNR and CDR2 FQNEAQ (reference sequence). There are 14 residues in the CDR3. Trimming shortened V by 5 bases and J by 0 bases, and 8 bases separated the two germline ends.

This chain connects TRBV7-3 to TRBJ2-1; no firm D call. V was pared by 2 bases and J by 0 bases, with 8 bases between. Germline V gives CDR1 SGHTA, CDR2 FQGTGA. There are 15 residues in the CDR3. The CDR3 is CASSLSQSSYNEQFF. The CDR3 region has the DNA TGTGCCAGCAGCTTATCCCAATCCTCCTACAATGAGCAGTTCTTC.

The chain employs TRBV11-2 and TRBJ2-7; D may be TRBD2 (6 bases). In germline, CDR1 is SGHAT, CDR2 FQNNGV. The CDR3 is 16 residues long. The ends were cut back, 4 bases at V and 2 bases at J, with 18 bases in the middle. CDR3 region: CASSSSGAGPTYEQYF. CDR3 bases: TGTGCCAGCAGCTCCTCCGGGGCGGGGCCAACCTACGAGCAGTACTTC.

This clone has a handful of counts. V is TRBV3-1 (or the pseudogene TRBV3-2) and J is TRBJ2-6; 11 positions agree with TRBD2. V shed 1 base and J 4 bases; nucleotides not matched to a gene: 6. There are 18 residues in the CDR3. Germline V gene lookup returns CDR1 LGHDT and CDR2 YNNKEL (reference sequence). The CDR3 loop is CASSQVLSGGAGANVLTF. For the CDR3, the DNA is TGTGCCAGCAGCCAAGTTCTTAGCGGGGGGGCAGGGGCCAACGTCCTGACTTTC.

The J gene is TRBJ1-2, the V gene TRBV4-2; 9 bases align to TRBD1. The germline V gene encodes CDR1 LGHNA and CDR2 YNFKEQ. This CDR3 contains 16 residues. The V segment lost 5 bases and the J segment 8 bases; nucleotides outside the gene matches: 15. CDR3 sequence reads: CASSSGGTGKREGYTF. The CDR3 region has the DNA TGTGCCAGCAGCTCAGGGGGGACAGGGAAACGAGAGGGCTACACCTTC.

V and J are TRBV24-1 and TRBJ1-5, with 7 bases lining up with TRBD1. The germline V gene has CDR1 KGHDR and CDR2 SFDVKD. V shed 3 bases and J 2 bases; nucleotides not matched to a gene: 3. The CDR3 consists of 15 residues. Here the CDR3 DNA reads TGTGCCACCAGTGATACAGGGGAGGGCAATCAGCCCCAGCATTTT. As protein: CATSDTGEGNQPQHF.

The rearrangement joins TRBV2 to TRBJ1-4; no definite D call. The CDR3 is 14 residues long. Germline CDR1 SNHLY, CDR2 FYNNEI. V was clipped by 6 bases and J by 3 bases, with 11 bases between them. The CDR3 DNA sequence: TGTGCCAGCAGAGGTACAGCAGCTAATGAAAAACTGTTTTTT. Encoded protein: CASRGTAANEKLFF.

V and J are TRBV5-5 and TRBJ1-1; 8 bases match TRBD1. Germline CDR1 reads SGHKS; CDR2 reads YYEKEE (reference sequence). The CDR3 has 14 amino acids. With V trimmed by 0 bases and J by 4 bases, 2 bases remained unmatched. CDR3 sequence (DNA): TGTGCCAGCAGCTTGGACAGGGGGAGCACTGAAGCTTTCTTT. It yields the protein CASSLDRGSTEAFF.

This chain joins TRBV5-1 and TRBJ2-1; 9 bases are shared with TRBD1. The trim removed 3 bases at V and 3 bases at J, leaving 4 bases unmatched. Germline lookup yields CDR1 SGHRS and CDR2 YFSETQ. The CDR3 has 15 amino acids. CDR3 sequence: CASSSGQGIYNEQFF. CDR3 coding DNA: TGCGCCAGCAGCTCGGGACAGGGAATCTACAATGAGCAGTTCTTC.

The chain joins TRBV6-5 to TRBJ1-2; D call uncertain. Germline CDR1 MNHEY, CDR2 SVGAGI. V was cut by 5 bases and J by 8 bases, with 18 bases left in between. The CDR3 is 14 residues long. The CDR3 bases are TGTGCCAGCAGTCAGCCTGGGTCTTTGAGGGGCTACACCTTC. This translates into CASSQPGSLRGYTF.

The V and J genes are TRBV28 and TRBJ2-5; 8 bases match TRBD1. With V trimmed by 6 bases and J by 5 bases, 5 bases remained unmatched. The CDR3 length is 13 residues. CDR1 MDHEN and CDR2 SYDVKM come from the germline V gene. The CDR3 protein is CASRAGGLETQYF. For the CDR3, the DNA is TGTGCCAGCAGAGCAGGGGGCTTGGAGACCCAGTACTTC.

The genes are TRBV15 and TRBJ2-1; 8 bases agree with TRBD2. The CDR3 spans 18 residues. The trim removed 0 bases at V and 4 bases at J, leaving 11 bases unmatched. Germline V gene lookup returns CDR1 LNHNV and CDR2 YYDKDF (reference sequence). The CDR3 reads CATSRDLAGGFFYNEQFF. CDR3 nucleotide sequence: TGTGCCACCAGCAGAGATCTGGCGGGGGGCTTTTTTTACAATGAGCAGTTCTTC.

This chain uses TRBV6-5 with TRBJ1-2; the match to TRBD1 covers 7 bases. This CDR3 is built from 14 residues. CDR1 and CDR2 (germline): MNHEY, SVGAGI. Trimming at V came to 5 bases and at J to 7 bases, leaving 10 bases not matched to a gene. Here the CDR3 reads CASSQGGAVFGYTF. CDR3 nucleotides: TGTGCCAGCAGTCAGGGGGGAGCAGTTTTTGGCTACACCTTC.

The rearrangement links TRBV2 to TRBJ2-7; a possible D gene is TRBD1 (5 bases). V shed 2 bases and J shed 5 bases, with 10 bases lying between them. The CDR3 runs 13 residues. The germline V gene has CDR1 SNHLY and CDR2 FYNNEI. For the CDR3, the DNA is TGTGCCAGCAGTGAAAGGTTGGGGCACGAGCAGTACTTC. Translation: CASSERLGHEQYF.

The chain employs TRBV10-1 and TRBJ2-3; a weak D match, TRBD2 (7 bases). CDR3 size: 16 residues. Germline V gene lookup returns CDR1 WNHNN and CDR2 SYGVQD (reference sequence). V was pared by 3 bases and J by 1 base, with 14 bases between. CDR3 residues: CASSDRGGLGTDTQYF. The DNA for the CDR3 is TGCGCCAGCAGTGATAGGGGGGGATTAGGCACAGATACGCAGTATTTT.

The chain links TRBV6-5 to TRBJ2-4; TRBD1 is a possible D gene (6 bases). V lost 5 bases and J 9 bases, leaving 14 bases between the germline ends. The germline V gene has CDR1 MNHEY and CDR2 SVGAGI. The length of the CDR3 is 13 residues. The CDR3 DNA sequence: TGTGCCAGCAGTCGGCCAGGGGTGGTCATTCAGTACTTC. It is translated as CASSRPGVVIQYF.

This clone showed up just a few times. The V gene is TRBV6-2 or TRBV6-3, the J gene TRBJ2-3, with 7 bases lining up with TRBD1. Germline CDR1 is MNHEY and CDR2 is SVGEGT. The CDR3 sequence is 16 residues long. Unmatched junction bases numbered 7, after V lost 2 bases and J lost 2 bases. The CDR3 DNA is TGTGCCAGCAGTTACGCCGGGACAGATATCACAGATACGCAGTATTTT. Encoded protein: CASSYAGTDITDTQYF.

The CDR3 loop reads CASRGQGGGANVLTF. The CDR3 DNA reads as TGTGCCAGCAGGGGACAGGGTGGTGGGGCCAACGTCCTGACTTTC. This chain links TRBV5-6 with TRBJ2-6; 9 bases agree with TRBD1. The ends lost 5 bases at V and 3 bases at J; junction bases unmatched: 3. The CDR3 is 15 amino acids. CDR1 SGHDT and CDR2 YYEEEE come from the germline V gene.

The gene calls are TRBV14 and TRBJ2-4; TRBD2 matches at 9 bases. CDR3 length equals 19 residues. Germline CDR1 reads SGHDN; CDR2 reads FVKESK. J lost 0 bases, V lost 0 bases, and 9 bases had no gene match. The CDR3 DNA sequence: TGTGCCAGCAGCCAAGAGCGAGCGGGGGGCCCTAGAGCCAAAAACATTCAGTACTTC. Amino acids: CASSQERAGGPRAKNIQYF.

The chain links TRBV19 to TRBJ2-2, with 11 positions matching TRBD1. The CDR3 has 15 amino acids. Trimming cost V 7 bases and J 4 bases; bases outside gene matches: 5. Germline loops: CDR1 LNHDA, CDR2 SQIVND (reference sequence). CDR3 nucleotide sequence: TGTGCCAGTAAACGCGGGACAGGGGGCACCGGGGAGCTGTTTTTT. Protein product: CASKRGTGGTGELFF.

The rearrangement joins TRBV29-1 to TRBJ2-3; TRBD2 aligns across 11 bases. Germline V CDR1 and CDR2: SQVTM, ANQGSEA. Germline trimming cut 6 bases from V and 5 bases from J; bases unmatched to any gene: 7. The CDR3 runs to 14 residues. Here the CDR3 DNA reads TGCAGCGTACGTAGCGGGGGGGCGATAGATACGCAGTATTTT. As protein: CSVRSGGAIDTQYF.

CDR3 residues: CATSDPPGDTGELFF. The CDR3 bases are TGTGCCACCAGTGATCCCCCGGGTGACACCGGGGAGCTGTTTTTT. The chain combines TRBV24-1 with TRBJ2-2, with D unresolved. CDR3 length: 15 residues. Trimming shortened V by 3 bases and J by 3 bases, and 10 bases separated the two germline ends. Looked up from germline, CDR1 is KGHDR and CDR2 is SFDVKD.

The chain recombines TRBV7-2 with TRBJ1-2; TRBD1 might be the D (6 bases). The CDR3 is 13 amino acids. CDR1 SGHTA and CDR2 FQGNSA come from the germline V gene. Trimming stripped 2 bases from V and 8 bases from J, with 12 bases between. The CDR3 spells CASSLTGTKGYTF. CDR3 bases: TGTGCCAGCAGCTTAACAGGGACGAAAGGCTACACCTTC.

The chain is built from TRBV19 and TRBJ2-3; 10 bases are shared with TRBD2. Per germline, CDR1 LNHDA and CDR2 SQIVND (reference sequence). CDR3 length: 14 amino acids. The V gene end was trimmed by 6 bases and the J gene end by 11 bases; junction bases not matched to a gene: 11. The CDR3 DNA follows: TGTGCCAGTAGAACGACTAGCGGGCCCCCCGGGCAGTATTTT. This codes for CASRTTSGPPGQYF.

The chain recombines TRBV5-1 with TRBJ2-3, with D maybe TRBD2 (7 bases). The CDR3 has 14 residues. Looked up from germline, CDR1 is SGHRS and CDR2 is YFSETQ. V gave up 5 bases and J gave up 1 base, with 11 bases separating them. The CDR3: CASSRGGGTDTQYF. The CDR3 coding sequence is TGCGCCAGCAGTAGGGGGGGCGGCACAGATACGCAGTATTTT.

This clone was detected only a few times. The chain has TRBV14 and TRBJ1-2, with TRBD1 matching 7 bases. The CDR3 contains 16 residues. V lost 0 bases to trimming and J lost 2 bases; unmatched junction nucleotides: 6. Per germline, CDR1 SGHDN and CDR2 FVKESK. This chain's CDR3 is CASSQDMRQGNYGYTF. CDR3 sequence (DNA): TGTGCCAGCAGCCAAGACATGCGACAGGGAAACTATGGCTACACCTTC.

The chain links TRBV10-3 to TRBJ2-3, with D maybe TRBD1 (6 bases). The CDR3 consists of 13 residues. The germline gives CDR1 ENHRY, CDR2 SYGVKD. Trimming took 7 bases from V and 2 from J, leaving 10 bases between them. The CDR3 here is CAITGTNTDTQYF. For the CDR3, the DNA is TGTGCCATCACCGGGACAAACACAGATACGCAGTATTTT.

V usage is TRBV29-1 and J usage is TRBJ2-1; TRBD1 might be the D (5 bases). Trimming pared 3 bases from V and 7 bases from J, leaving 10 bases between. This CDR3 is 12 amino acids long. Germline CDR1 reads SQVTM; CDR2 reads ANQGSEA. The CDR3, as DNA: TGCAGCGTTGAGGGCAGGGTGAATGAGCAGTTCTTC. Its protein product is CSVEGRVNEQFF.